This T cell receptor beta chain was retrieved from a study of T-cell reconstitution after alpha-beta-depleted transplantation in children. This clonotype has at least ten counts. This CDR3 spans 15 amino acids. V was trimmed by 0 bases and J by 2 bases, leaving 11 bases between them. From germline, CDR1 is DFQATT and CDR2 SNEGSKA (reference sequence). As it was prepared, the TCRbeta library received unique molecular identifiers. TCRdb processed the PCR reads anew with MiXCR; each CDR3 protein has one entry. Among roughly 100,000 distinct CDR3 sequences listed, 7.5% to 9% were seen once. V gene TRBV20-1 combines with J gene TRBJ1-5; D call uncertain. The TCR was taken from a boy aged 2 to 10 with acute lymphoblastic leukemia, due to receive a stem cell transplant. The material was PBMCs, obtained before TCRalphabeta/CD19-depleted stem cell transplant. CDR3 DNA sequence: TGCAGTGCTAGAGATCCTGGCCAGGGCAATCAGCCCCAGCATTTT. Translation gives CSARDPGQGNQPQHF.